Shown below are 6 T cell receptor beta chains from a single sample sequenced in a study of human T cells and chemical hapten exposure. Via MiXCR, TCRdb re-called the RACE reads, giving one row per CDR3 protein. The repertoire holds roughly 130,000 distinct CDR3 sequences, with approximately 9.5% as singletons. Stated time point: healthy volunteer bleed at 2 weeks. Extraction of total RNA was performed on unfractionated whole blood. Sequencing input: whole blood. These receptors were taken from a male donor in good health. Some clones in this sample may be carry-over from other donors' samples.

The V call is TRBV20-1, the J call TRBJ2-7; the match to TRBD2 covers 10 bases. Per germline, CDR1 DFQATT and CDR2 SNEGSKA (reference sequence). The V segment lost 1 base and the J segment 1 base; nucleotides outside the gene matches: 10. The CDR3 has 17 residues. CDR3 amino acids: CSARGTSGIFKSYEQYF. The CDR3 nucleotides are TGCAGTGCTAGAGGAACTAGCGGGATCTTCAAATCCTACGAGCAGTACTTC.

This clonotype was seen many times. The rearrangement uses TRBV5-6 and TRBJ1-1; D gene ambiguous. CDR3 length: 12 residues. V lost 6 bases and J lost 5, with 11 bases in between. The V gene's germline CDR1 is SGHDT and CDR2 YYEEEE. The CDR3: CASTAPGTEAFF. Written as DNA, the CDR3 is TGTGCCAGCACGGCCCCGGGGACTGAAGCTTTCTTT.

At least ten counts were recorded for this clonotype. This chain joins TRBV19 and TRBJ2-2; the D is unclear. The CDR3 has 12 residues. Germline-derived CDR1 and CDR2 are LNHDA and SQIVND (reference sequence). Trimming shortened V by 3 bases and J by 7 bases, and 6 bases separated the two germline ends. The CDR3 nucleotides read TGTGCCAGTAGTATTTCAGACGGGGAGCTGTTTTTT. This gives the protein CASSISDGELFF.

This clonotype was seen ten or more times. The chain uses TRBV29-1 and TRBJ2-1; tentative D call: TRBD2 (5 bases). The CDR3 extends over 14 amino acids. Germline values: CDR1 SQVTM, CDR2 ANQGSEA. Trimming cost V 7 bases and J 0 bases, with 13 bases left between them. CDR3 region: CSATAGSSYNEQFF. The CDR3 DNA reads TGCAGCGCGACCGCTGGGAGCTCCTACAATGAGCAGTTCTTC.

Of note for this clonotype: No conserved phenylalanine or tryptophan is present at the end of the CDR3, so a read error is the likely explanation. The CDR3 DNA sequence: TGTGCCACCAGTGTCGGACTAGCGGGCTACGAGCAGTACTTA. Amino acids: CATSVGLAGYEQYL. The chain couples TRBV24-1 to TRBJ2-7, with TRBD2 matching over 11 bases. Germline V gene sequence: CDR1 KGHDR, CDR2 SFDVKD. J lost 3 bases, V lost 5 bases, and 2 bases had no gene match. The CDR3 runs 14 residues.

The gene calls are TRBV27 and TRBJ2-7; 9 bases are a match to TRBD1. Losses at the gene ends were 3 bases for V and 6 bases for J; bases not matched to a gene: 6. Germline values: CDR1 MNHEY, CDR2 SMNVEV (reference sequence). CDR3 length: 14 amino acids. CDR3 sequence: CASSLSGQGFEQYF. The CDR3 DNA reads TGTGCCAGCAGTTTGTCGGGACAGGGTTTCGAGCAGTACTTC.